The 27 T cell receptor beta chains below come from one sample, sequenced in a study of human T cells and chemical hapten exposure. Time point described: patch test 2, 6 weeks after DPC sensitization. Treatment in this sample: therapeutic diphenylcyclopropenone sensitization with weekly scalp DPC. Using its own MiXCR run on the RACE reads, TCRdb lists one record per CDR3 protein. Here the sample spans more than 75,000 distinct CDR3 sequences, 9.5% to 13% being singletons. The sample in question was whole blood, obtained in connection with sensitization to the hapten diphenylcyclopropenone (DPC). These receptors all stem from a young woman with alopecia areata. Some clones in this sample may be carry-over from other donors' samples.

This clonotype was seen many times. The chain joins TRBV7-6 to TRBJ2-1; no clear D gene. CDR3 length: 15 amino acids. Trimming left V 3 bases short and J 8 bases short, with 17 bases between. The V gene's germline CDR1 is SGHVS and CDR2 FNYEAQ. This CDR3 reads CASSFGSGLEDEQFF. CDR3 nucleotides: TGTGCCAGCAGCTTTGGTAGTGGATTAGAGGATGAGCAGTTCTTC.

The table lists this clonotype with a few counts. The V call is TRBV28, the J call TRBJ2-5; D is unclear. Trimming took 8 bases from V and 4 from J, leaving 11 bases between them. This CDR3 region has 12 residues. CDR1 is MDHEN and CDR2 is SYDVKM in the germline V gene. CDR3 nucleotides: TGTGCCAGCTCCCGAGAGGTAGAGACCCAGTACTTC. This translates into CASSREVETQYF.

This clonotype was picked up many times. The chain employs TRBV28 and TRBJ2-3; D gene unclear. CDR3 length equals 13 residues. V lost 6 bases and J lost 1, with 8 bases in between. Germline V gene sequence: CDR1 MDHEN, CDR2 SYDVKM. This CDR3 reads CASSNGGTDTQYF. CDR3 nucleotides: TGTGCCAGCAGCAACGGAGGCACAGATACGCAGTATTTT.

V gene TRBV5-1 combines with J gene TRBJ2-7; TRBD1 matches 7 bases. CDR3 length: 14 amino acids. The ends lost 0 bases at V and 1 base at J; junction bases unmatched: 1. The germline V gene encodes CDR1 SGHRS and CDR2 YFSETQ. The CDR3 spells CASSLVDRSYEQYF. As DNA, the CDR3 is TGCGCCAGCAGCTTGGTGGACAGGTCCTACGAGCAGTACTTC.

CDR3 nucleotides: TGTGCCAGCAGGCCAACAGGGCCCACTGAAGCTTTCTTT. Its protein product is CASRPTGPTEAFF. This chain connects TRBV12-3 or TRBV12-4 to TRBJ1-1, with D perhaps matching TRBD1 (6 bases). This CDR3 region has 13 residues. V lost 6 bases and J lost 4, with 12 bases in between.

Ten or more counts support this clonotype. This chain connects TRBV15 to TRBJ2-1; TRBD2 is a possible D gene (6 bases). Germline V lookup: CDR1 LNHNV, CDR2 YYDKDF (reference sequence). CDR3 length: 14 amino acids. Trimming took 0 bases from V and 8 from J, leaving 11 bases between them. The CDR3 protein is CATSRDYGGDEQFF. In DNA form, the CDR3 reads TGTGCCACCAGCAGAGATTACGGGGGAGATGAGCAGTTCTTC.

This clonotype has ten or more counts. The V gene is TRBV29-1, the J gene TRBJ2-3; D ambiguous. From germline, CDR1 is SQVTM and CDR2 ANQGSEA. V was shortened by 4 bases and J by 2 bases, with 4 bases between the two germline ends. The CDR3 has 11 amino acids. The CDR3, as DNA: TGCAGCGTTGCGCACACAGATACGCAGTATTTT. Encoded protein: CSVAHTDTQYF.

This clonotype came up many times. This chain links TRBV12-5 with TRBJ2-3; 12 bases align to TRBD1. The CDR3 length is 17 residues. Losses at the gene ends were 6 bases for V and 1 base for J; bases not matched to a gene: 8. Germline V gene data show CDR1 as LGHNT and CDR2 as FRNRAP. The CDR3 loop reads CASGVRDRGRRTDTQYF. As DNA, the CDR3 is TGTGCTAGTGGGGTCCGGGACAGGGGGCGACGCACAGATACGCAGTATTTT.

The sample holds many counts of this clonotype. The chain couples TRBV6-2 or TRBV6-3 to TRBJ1-2; D not resolved. Germline loops: CDR1 MNHEY, CDR2 SVGEGT. The CDR3 is made up of 16 amino acids. Trimming took 0 bases from V and 1 from J, leaving 12 bases between them. The CDR3 DNA reads as TGTGCCAGCAGTTACTCGATGAGCGGTTATAACTATGGCTACACCTTC. Translated: CASSYSMSGYNYGYTF.

A remark on this clonotype: Possible read error: a much larger clone is one base away. V gene TRBV10-2 combines with J gene TRBJ2-2, with D possibly matching TRBD2 (7 bases). CDR3 size: 13 residues. The germline gives CDR1 WSHSY, CDR2 SAAADI. V lost 7 bases and J 5 bases, leaving 11 bases between the germline ends. For the CDR3, the DNA is TGCGCCAGCACCGAGGGGGGGACCGGGGAGCTGTTTTTT. As protein: CASTEGGTGELFF.

This clonotype was observed at least ten times. The J gene is TRBJ2-7, the V gene TRBV20-1, with TRBD2 matching over 10 bases. The CDR3 is made up of 14 amino acids. Trimming took 5 bases from V and 0 from J; bases not matched to a gene: 4. CDR1 is DFQATT, CDR2 SNEGSKA, per germline (reference sequence). CDR3 coding DNA: TGCAGTGCTCCTCTAGCGGGAGCCTCCTACGAGCAGTACTTC. Amino acids: CSAPLAGASYEQYF.

The chain couples TRBV14 to TRBJ2-5; 9 bases are a match to TRBD1. Germline trimming cut 2 bases from V and 11 bases from J; bases unmatched to any gene: 12. Per the germline V gene, CDR1 is SGHDN and CDR2 is FVKESK. The CDR3 is 15 residues long. In DNA, the CDR3 is TGTGCCAGCAGCCAACTCACAGGGGGCTTCCGTGGTCAGTACTTC. Translating it yields CASSQLTGGFRGQYF.

The table lists this clonotype with many counts. The CDR3 loop is CSVGNKRGGGAYNEQFF. CDR3 coding DNA: TGCAGCGTTGGGAATAAGCGGGGCGGGGGAGCCTACAATGAGCAGTTCTTC. The chain recombines TRBV29-1 with TRBJ2-1; TRBD2 matches 7 bases. The germline V gene has CDR1 SQVTM and CDR2 ANQGSEA. The CDR3 length is 17 residues. V gave up 4 bases and J gave up 2 bases; unmatched junction bases: 14.

The chain has TRBV7-9 and TRBJ1-5; TRBD1 matches 7 bases. This CDR3 has 16 residues. V was pared by 5 bases and J by 3 bases, with 10 bases of the junction left unmatched. Germline V gene data show CDR1 as SEHNR and CDR2 as FQNEAQ (reference sequence). The CDR3 region is CASSLGTASINQPQHF. The CDR3 bases are TGTGCCAGCAGCCTGGGGACAGCCTCTATCAATCAGCCCCAGCATTTT.

With regard to this clonotype: A much larger clone lies one base from this, so it may be a read error. The chain recombines TRBV7-2 with TRBJ2-2; D gene ambiguous. Germline V gene lookup returns CDR1 SGHTA and CDR2 FQGNSA. CDR3 length equals 13 residues. V was trimmed by 1 base and J by 2 bases, leaving 2 bases between them. The CDR3 bases are TGTGCCAGCAGCTTAGACAACACCGGGGAGCTGTTTTTT. Protein product: CASSLDNTGELFF. The full variable domain, completed using reference TRBV7-2 and TRBJ2-2, is GAGVSQSPSNKVTEKGKDVELRCDPISGHTALYWYRQSLGQGLEFLIYFQGNSAPDKSGLPSDRFSAERTGGSVSTLTIQRTQQEDSAVYLCASSLDNTGELFFGEGSRLTVL.

About this clonotype itself: A much larger clone differs from this one at a single base, so this may be a read error. The chain employs TRBV12-3 or TRBV12-4 and TRBJ2-3; 10 nucleotides agree with TRBD2. CDR3 length: 13 residues. The CDR3 protein is CVSSGGEADTQYF. CDR3 sequence (DNA): TGTGTCAGCAGCGGGGGGGAGGCAGATACGCAGTATTTT.

A few counts support this clonotype. J is TRBJ1-2 and V is TRBV3-1; tentative D call: TRBD1 (5 bases). V lost 1 base and J 8 bases, leaving 14 bases between the germline ends. Germline loops: CDR1 LGHDT, CDR2 YNNKEL (reference sequence). The CDR3 extends over 14 amino acids. Here the CDR3 DNA reads TGTGCCAGCAGCCAAGGGGGCCCCGGTCGAGGCTACACCTTC. It translates to CASSQGGPGRGYTF.

The count of this clonotype is one. The chain couples TRBV4-2 to TRBJ1-1; possible D gene TRBD1, 6 bases. V was cut by 1 base and J by 3 bases, with 9 bases left in between. The germline V gene encodes CDR1 LGHNA and CDR2 YNFKEQ. The CDR3 loop spans 14 amino acids. In DNA, the CDR3 is TGTGCCAGCAGCCAAGCGGACAGAGACACTGAAGCTTTCTTT. This gives the protein CASSQADRDTEAFF.

In this sample, this clonotype turned up a few times. This chain connects TRBV19 to TRBJ1-2; weak D call: TRBD1 (6 bases). V lost 6 bases to trimming and J lost 4 bases, with 9 bases between them. Germline CDR1 and CDR2: LNHDA and SQIVND (reference sequence). The CDR3 has 12 amino acids. The CDR3 DNA reads as TGTGCCAGTAGACAGGGCGGCTATGGCTACACCTTC. Translating it yields CASRQGGYGYTF.

This clonotype was recorded many times. This chain links TRBV7-9 with TRBJ2-3; TRBD2 matches at 7 bases. The CDR3 has 13 residues. The junction had 7 bases not matched to a gene; V was cut back by 5 bases and J by 8 bases. Germline V gene lookup returns CDR1 SEHNR and CDR2 FQNEAQ (reference sequence). The CDR3 here is CASSLEAGPTQYF. CDR3 in DNA: TGTGCCAGCAGCCTCGAAGCGGGGCCTACGCAGTATTTT.

This clonotype was observed many times. The chain uses TRBV7-2 and TRBJ2-3; TRBD1 aligns across 8 bases. V was pared by 4 bases and J by 6 bases, with 12 bases of the junction left unmatched. Germline V gene sequence: CDR1 SGHTA, CDR2 FQGNSA. This CDR3 has 16 amino acids. The chain's CDR3 is CASSSGQGLGIDTQYF. DNA of the CDR3: TGTGCCAGCAGCTCCGGACAGGGCCTCGGTATTGATACGCAGTATTTT. The variable domain in full, completed from reference TRBV7-2 and TRBJ2-3, reads GAGVSQSPSNKVTEKGKDVELRCDPISGHTALYWYRQSLGQGLEFLIYFQGNSAPDKSGLPSDRFSAERTGGSVSTLTIQRTQQEDSAVYLCASSSGQGLGIDTQYFGPGTRLTVL.

This clonotype was recorded at least ten times. The rearrangement joins TRBV18 to TRBJ2-3; D could derive from TRBD1 or TRBD2 (5 bases each). V lost 3 bases to trimming and J lost 4 bases, with 17 bases between them. The CDR3 consists of 16 residues. CDR1 and CDR2 (germline): KGHSH, LQKENI. CDR3 bases: TGTGCCAGCTCACCGTCGGGACCCCACGGGGCAGATACGCAGTATTTT. Residues: CASSPSGPHGADTQYF.

There are many counts of this clonotype. The chain has TRBV15 and TRBJ1-1; 9 nucleotides line up with TRBD1. Per the germline V gene, CDR1 is LNHNV and CDR2 is YYDKDF (reference sequence). This CDR3 has 14 residues. V shed 4 bases and J 5 bases; nucleotides not matched to a gene: 5. The CDR3 nucleotides are TGTGCCACCAGCACAACAGGGGGCTTTACTGAAGCTTTCTTT. Its protein product is CATSTTGGFTEAFF.

This clonotype appeared a few times. The CDR3 bases are TGTGCCAGCAGTCGGGGACAGGAGCTCTATGGCTACACCTTC. Amino acids: CASSRGQELYGYTF. The V and J genes are TRBV12-3 or TRBV12-4 and TRBJ1-2; TRBD1 agrees at 8 bases. The trim removed 5 bases at V and 4 bases at J, leaving 6 bases unmatched. The CDR3 totals 14 residues.

This clonotype was recorded at least ten times. This rearrangement joins TRBV28 to TRBJ1-2; D gene unclear. The CDR3 covers 13 residues. V was shortened by 6 bases and J by 4 bases, with 12 bases between the two germline ends. Germline V gives CDR1 MDHEN, CDR2 SYDVKM. CDR3 in amino acids: CASRSGGPYGYTF. The CDR3 DNA reads as TGTGCCAGCAGATCCGGAGGGCCCTATGGCTACACCTTC.

This clonotype was counted many times. The chain's CDR3 is CASSSQTGRETQYF. The CDR3 DNA reads as TGCGCCAGCAGCTCGCAGACAGGGAGAGAGACCCAGTACTTC. The V call is TRBV5-1, the J call TRBJ2-5; TRBD1 matches 7 bases. This CDR3 is built from 14 residues. Germline V gene sequence: CDR1 SGHRS, CDR2 YFSETQ. The V segment lost 3 bases and the J segment 4 bases; nucleotides outside the gene matches: 6.

This clonotype was seen repeatedly, ten times or more. The junction departs from the called germline gene at one end, perhaps through a read error. The chain joins TRBV6-1 to TRBJ1-5; perhaps TRBD1 as D (6 bases). The CDR3 extends over 15 amino acids. CDR1 and CDR2 from the germline V gene are MNHNS and SASEGT. The CDR3 DNA reads TGTGCCAGCAGGGAAGGACAGATTAGCAATCAGCCCCAGCATTTT. It yields the protein CASREGQISNQPQHF.